This TCR beta chain was observed in a study of blood T cell repertoires in COVID-19. At the level of the study: The United States, Italy and Spain supplied acute and convalescent COVID-19 samples. From T cells, B-cell-depleted T cells, or PBMCs came the material, which was cDNA or gDNA.

Study processing details: Scientists estimated how many nucleated cells there were by amplifying reference gene primers. Assay: immunoSEQ multiplex PCR; the TCRdb copy retains only in-frame clones and omits some. V and J calls and clone size are given by that table; D and trimming were obtained from the DNA. In the table there are 200,000 to 250,000 clones, about nine tenths of which are singletons. Trimming shortened V by 0 bases and J by 12 bases, and 9 bases separated the two germline ends. Germline V lookup: CDR1 LGHDT, CDR2 YNNKEL (reference sequence). The CDR3 has 12 residues. Sequencing was performed on peripheral blood. This sequence was found in a woman aged 60-75 years with acute or convalescent COVID-19. The V call is TRBV3-1 (or the pseudogene TRBV3-2), the J call TRBJ2-1; no definite D call. The CDR3 DNA sequence: TGTGCCAGCAGCCAAGAGACTCCATGGCAGTTCTTC. The encoded protein is CASSQETPWQFF.